This TCR beta chain was found in a study of blood T cell repertoires in COVID-19. Assay: immunoSEQ multiplex PCR; the TCRdb copy retains only in-frame clones and omits some. The sample lists more than 250,000 clones; roughly 87% were seen once. From germline, CDR1 is LNHDA and CDR2 SQIVND (reference sequence). J was trimmed by 7 bases and V by 10 bases; bases with no gene match: 8. The CDR3 extends over 12 amino acids. Sequenced material: peripheral blood. The chain links TRBV19 to TRBJ1-2; 8 bases map to TRBD1. This receptor was identified in a man over 45 with active or convalescent COVID-19. CDR3 nucleotides: TGTGCCACCGAAGACAGGGGAGGTGGCTACACCTTC. Protein sequence: CATEDRGGGYTF.